Below, one TCR beta chain is given with its context. The antigen remains undetermined. Naive CD8 cells lacked CD45RO, underwent positive selection for CCR7 and left out terminally differentiated effector memory CD45RA+ cells. Trimming took off 5 bases at V and 5 bases at J, with 15 bases between the two ends. CDR1 and CDR2 from the germline V gene are MNHEY and SMNVEV (reference sequence). The CDR3 spans 14 residues. This sample was taken from a study of shared clonotypes between healthy human individuals. Study in general: The plates for each donor numbered three CD4 naive, three CD4 memory, two CD8 naive and one CD8 memory.

Measured with immunoSEQ multiplex PCR; TCRdb has only the in-frame clones, and not every one. This sample has 2 million to 2.5 million clones, with under 95% found just once. Whole-study results and caveats: Sharing across a few donors was seen in around 5% of naive CD4 clonotypes. In this cohort, only blood was sampled, and tissue repertoires likely differ. Among the subsets, naive ones generally showed larger estimated richness than memory ones.

The sequenced sample was naive CD8+ T cells from PBMCs. V is TRBV27 and J is TRBJ2-5, with D unclear. The source of this sequence is a man aged 18-30 years in good health. Some clones in this sample may be carry-over from other donors' samples. CDR3 in DNA: TGTGCCAGCAGTCCCAACATGGTCGCCGAGACCCAGTACTTC. This sequence encodes CASSPNMVAETQYF.